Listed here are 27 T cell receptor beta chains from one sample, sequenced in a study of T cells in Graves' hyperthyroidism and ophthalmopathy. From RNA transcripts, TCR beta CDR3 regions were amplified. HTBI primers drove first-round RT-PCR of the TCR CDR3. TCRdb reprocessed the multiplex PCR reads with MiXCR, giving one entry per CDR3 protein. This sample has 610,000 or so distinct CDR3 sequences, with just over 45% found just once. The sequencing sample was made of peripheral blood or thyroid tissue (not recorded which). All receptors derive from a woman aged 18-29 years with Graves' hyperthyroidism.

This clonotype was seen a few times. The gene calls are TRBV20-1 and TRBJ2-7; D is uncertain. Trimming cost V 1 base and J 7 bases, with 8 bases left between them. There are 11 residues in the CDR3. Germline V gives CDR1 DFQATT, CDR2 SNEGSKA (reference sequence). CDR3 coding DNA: TGCAGTGCTAGAGGGTACAATGAGCAGTACTTC. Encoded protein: CSARGYNEQYF.

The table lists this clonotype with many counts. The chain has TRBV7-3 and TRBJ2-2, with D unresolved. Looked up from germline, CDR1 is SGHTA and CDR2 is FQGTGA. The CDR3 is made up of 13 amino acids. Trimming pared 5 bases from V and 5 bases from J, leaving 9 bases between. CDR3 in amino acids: CASSPRGTGELFF. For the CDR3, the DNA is TGTGCCAGCAGCCCCCGTGGAACCGGGGAGCTGTTTTTT. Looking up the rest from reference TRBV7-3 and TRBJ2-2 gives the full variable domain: GAGVSQTPSNKVTEKGKYVELRCDPISGHTALYWYRQSLGQGPEFLIYFQGTGAADDSGLPNDRFFAVRPEGSVSTLKIQRTERGDSAVYLCASSPRGTGELFFGEGSRLTVL.

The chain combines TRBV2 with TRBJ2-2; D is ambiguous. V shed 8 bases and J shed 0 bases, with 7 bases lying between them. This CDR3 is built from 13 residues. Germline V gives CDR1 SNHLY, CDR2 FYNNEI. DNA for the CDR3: TGTGCCAGCCAGACACCGAACACCGGGGAGCTGTTTTTT. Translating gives CASQTPNTGELFF. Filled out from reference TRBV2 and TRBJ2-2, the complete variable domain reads EPEVTQTPSHQVTQMGQEVILRCVPISNHLYFYWYRQILGQKVEFLVSFYNNEISEKSEIFDDQFSVERPDGSNFTLKIRSTKLEDSAMYFCASQTPNTGELFFGEGSRLTVL.

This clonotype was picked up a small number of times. The chain's CDR3 is CASGLVQREGYEQYF. CDR3 nucleotide sequence: TGTGCTAGTGGTTTGGTACAGCGGGAGGGCTACGAGCAGTACTTC. The gene calls are TRBV12-5 and TRBJ2-7; 10 positions agree with TRBD2. The CDR3 covers 15 residues. V shed 0 bases, J shed 3 bases, and the junction held 2 bases outside the gene matches. The germline CDR1 and CDR2 sequences are LGHNT and FRNRAP.

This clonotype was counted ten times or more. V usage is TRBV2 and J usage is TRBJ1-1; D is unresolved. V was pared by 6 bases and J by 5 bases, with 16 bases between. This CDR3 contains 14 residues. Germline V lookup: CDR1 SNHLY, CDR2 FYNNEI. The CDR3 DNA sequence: TGTGCCAGCAGGACATACATGCAAGGTACTGAAGCTTTCTTT. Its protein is CASRTYMQGTEAFF.

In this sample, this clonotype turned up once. The CDR3 DNA reads as TGTGCCAGCAGCTTTGCCCCCGGGGGAGCGGGAGGCGAGCAGTACTTC. Protein sequence: CASSFAPGGAGGEQYF. The chain joins TRBV7-2 to TRBJ2-7; 9 nucleotides align to TRBD2. Trimming took 3 bases from V and 6 from J; bases not matched to a gene: 12. CDR1 is SGHTA, CDR2 FQGNSA, per germline. This CDR3 has 16 amino acids.

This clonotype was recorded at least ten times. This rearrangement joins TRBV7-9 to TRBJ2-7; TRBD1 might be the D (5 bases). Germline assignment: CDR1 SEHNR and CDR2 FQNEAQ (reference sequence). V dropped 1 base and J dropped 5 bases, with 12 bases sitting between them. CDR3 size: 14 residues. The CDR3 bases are TGTGCCAGCAGCTTAGGCTGGCAGGGTAACGAGCAGTACTTC. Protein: CASSLGWQGNEQYF.

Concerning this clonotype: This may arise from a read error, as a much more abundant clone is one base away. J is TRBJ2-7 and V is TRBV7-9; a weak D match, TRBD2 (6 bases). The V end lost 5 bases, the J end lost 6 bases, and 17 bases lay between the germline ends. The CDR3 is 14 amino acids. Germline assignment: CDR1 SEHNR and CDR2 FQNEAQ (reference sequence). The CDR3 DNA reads TGTGCCAGCAGCCTCCCTGACGGGGGATCCGAGCAGTACTTC. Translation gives CASSLPDGGSEQYF.

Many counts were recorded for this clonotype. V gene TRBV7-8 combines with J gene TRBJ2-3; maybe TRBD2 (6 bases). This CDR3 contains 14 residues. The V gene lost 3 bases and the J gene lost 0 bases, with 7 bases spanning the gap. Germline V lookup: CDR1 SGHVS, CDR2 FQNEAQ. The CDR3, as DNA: TGTGCCAGCAGCTTCGGGGGAAGCACAGATACGCAGTATTTT. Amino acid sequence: CASSFGGSTDTQYF.

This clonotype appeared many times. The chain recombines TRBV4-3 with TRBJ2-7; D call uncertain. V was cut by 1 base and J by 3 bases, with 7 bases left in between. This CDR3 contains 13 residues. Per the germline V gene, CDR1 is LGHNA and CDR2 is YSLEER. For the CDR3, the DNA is TGCGCCAGCAGCCAAGGACCAGACTACGAGCAGTACTTC. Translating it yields CASSQGPDYEQYF.

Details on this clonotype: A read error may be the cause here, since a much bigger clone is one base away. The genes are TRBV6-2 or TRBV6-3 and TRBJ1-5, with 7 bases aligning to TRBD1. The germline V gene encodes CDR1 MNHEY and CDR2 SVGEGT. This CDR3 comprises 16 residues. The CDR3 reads CASRPSRQGSNQPQPF. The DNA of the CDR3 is TGTGCCAGCAGACCTAGCCGACAGGGAAGCAATCAGCCCCAGCCTTTT.

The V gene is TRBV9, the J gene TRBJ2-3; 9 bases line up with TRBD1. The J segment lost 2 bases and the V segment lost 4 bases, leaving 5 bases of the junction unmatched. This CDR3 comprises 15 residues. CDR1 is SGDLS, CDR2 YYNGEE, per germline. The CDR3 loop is CASSSRDRATDTQYF. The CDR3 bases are TGTGCCAGCAGCTCCCGGGACAGGGCCACAGATACGCAGTATTTT.

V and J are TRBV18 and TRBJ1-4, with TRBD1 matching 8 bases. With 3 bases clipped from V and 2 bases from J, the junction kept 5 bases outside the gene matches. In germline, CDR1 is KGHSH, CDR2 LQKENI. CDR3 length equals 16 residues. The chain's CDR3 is CASSPRGQATNEKLFF. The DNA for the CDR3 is TGTGCCAGCTCACCCCGGGGACAGGCCACTAATGAAAAACTGTTTTTT.

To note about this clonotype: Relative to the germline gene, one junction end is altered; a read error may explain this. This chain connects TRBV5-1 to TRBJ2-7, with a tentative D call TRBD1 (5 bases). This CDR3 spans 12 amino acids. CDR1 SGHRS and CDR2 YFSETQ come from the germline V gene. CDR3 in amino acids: CASSGAQYEQYF. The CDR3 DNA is TGTGCCAGCAGTGGGGCTCAGTACGAGCAGTACTTC.

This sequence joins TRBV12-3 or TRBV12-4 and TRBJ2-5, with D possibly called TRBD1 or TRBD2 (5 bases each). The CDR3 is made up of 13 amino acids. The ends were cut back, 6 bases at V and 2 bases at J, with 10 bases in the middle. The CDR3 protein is CASRGTSQETQYF. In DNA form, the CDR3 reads TGTGCCAGCAGAGGGACCTCGCAAGAGACCCAGTACTTC.

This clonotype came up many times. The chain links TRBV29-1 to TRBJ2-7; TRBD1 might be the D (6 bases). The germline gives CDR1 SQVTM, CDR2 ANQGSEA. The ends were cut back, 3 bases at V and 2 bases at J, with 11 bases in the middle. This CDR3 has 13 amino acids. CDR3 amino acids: CSVEDSQAYEQYF. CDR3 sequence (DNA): TGCAGCGTTGAGGACAGCCAAGCCTACGAGCAGTACTTC.

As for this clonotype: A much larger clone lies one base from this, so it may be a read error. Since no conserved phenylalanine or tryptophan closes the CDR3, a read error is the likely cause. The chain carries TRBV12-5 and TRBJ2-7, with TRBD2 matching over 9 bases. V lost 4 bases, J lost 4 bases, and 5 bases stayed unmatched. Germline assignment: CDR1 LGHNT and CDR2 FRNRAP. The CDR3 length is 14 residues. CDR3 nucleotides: TGTGCTAGTGGTTGGTCTAGCGGGACTTACGAGCAGTACTCC. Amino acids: CASGWSSGTYEQYS.

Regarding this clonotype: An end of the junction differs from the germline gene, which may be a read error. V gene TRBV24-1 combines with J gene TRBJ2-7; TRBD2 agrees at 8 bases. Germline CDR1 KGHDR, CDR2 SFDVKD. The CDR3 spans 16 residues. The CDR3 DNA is TGTGTCACCAGTGATCCTACTAGCGGAACCCCCTACGAGCGGTACTTC. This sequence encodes CVTSDPTSGTPYERYF.

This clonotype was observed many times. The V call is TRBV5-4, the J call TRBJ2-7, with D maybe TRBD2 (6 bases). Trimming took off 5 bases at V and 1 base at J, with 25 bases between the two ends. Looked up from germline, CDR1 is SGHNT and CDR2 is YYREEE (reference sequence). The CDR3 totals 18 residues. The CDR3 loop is CASRLDVGGDSTSYEQYF. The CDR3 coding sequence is TGTGCCAGCAGGCTCGACGTGGGCGGGGACTCAACTTCCTACGAGCAGTACTTC.

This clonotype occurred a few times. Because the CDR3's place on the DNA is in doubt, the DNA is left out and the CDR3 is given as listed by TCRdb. The CDR3 here is CAERLCQQWGGTGELFF. The chain combines TRBV12-3 or TRBV12-4 with TRBJ2-2; the D segment call TRBD1 is taken from the table without a DNA check. Including both end residues, the CDR3 is 17 amino acids long.

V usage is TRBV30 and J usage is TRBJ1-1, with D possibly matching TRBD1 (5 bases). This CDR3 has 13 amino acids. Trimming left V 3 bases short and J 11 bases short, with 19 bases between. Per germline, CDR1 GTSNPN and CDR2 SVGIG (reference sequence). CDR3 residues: CAWRGGHTYPAFF. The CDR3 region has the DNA TGTGCCTGGAGGGGAGGACACACCTACCCTGCTTTCTTT. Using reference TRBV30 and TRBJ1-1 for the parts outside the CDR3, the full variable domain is SQTIHQWPATLVQPVGSPLSLECTVEGTSNPNLYWYRQAAGRGLQLLFYSVGIGQISSEVPQNLSASRPQDRQFILSSKKLLLSDSGFYLCAWRGGHTYPAFFGQGTRLTVV.

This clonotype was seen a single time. The CDR3 DNA sequence: TGCAGCTTAGAAAGCCCGGCCGGGGAGCTGTTTTTT. Its translation: CSLESPAGELFF. The V gene is TRBV29-1, the J gene TRBJ2-2; D not resolved. Germline CDR1 SQVTM, CDR2 ANQGSEA. Trimming took off 8 bases at V and 6 bases at J, with 13 bases between the two ends. This CDR3 is 12 amino acids long.

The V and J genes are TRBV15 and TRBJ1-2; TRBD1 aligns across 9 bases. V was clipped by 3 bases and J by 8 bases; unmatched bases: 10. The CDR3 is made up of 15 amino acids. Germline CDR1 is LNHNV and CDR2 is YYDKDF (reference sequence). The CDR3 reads CATSSEFGTGYGYTF. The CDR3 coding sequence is TGTGCCACCAGCAGTGAGTTCGGGACAGGGTACGGCTACACCTTC.

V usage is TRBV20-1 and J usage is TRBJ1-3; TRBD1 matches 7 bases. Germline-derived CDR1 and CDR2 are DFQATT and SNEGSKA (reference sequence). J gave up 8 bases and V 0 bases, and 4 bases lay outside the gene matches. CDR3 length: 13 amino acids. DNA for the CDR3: TGCAGTGCTAGAGATACAGGGGTCGACACCATATATTTT. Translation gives CSARDTGVDTIYF.

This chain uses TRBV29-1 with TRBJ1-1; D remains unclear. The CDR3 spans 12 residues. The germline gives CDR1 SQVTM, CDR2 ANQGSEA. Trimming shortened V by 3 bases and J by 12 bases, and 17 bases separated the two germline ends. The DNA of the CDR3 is TGCAGCGTTGATATACGGTCGGGTAAAACTTTCTTT. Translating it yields CSVDIRSGKTFF.

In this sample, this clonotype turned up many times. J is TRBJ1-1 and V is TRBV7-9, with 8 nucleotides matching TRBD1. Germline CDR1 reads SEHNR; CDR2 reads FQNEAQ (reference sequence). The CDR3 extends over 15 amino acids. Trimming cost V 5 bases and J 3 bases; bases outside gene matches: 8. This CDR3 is CASSPGQGFDTEAFF. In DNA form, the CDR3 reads TGTGCCAGCAGCCCCGGACAGGGCTTCGACACTGAAGCTTTCTTT.

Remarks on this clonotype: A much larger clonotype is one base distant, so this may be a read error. The CDR3 DNA follows: TGTGCCAGTGGGCCAGGGAGCGGGGTTAACACCGGGGAGCTGTTTTTT. Translation: CASGPGSGVNTGELFF. The chain is built from TRBV19 and TRBJ2-2, with 7 bases identical to TRBD2. Per germline, CDR1 LNHDA and CDR2 SQIVND (reference sequence). This CDR3 spans 16 amino acids. V was pared by 8 bases and J by 2 bases, with 11 bases of the junction left unmatched. The full variable domain, with the rest looked up from reference TRBV19 and TRBJ2-2, is DGGITQSPKYLFRKEGQNVTLSCEQNLNHDAMYWYRQDPGQGLRLIYYSQIVNDFQKGDIAEGYSVSREKKESFPLTVTSAQKNPTAFYLCASGPGSGVNTGELFFGEGSRLTVL.